These 17 T cell receptor beta chains were sequenced from one sample in a study of OX40 agonist ivuxolimab in advanced cancers. TCRdb keeps only in-frame clones here, not all; method: immunoSEQ multiplex PCR. The repertoire holds approximately 74,000 clones, with approximately 93% as singletons. This specimen consisted of CD4+ or CD8+ T cells sorted from blood, obtained in a trial of the OX40 agonist ivuxolimab. The receptors here all came from an adult with an advanced solid tumor such as melanoma, head and neck, liver or kidney cancer.

The rearrangement joins TRBV4-2 to TRBJ2-7; D is undetermined. Looked up from germline, CDR1 is LGHNA and CDR2 is YNFKEQ. The CDR3 extends over 14 amino acids. V lost 4 bases and J 1 base, leaving 11 bases between the germline ends. CDR3 protein: CASSPLDGSYEQYF. The CDR3 nucleotides are TGTGCCAGCAGCCCTTTGGACGGATCCTACGAGCAGTACTTC.

The V and J genes are TRBV7-7 and TRBJ2-7; no clear D. Germline V gene data show CDR1 as SSHAT and CDR2 as FNYEAQ (reference sequence). The CDR3 is made up of 13 amino acids. Trimming took 1 base from V and 4 from J, leaving 8 bases between them. The DNA for the CDR3 is TGTGCCAGCAGCTTAGGACAAGATTACGAGCAGTACTTC. It translates to CASSLGQDYEQYF.

The rearrangement joins TRBV11-2 to TRBJ2-1; TRBD1 agrees at 8 bases. The CDR3 loop spans 16 amino acids. Germline V CDR1 and CDR2: SGHAT, FQNNGV. V lost 0 bases and J lost 4; bases outside the gene matches: 5. CDR3 coding DNA: TGTGCCAGCAGCTTAGAGGCAGGGGGCGGTTACAATGAGCAGTTCTTC. It yields the protein CASSLEAGGGYNEQFF.

The CDR3 is CASSLGTGPHQPQHF. CDR3 in DNA: TGTGCCAGCAGCTTGGGTACAGGTCCCCATCAGCCCCAGCATTTT. The chain is built from TRBV5-4 and TRBJ1-5, with a possible D match to TRBD1 (5 bases). V was cut by 0 bases and J by 5 bases, with 12 bases left in between. CDR3 length: 15 residues. The germline V gene encodes CDR1 SGHNT and CDR2 YYREEE (reference sequence). Combining the CDR3 with reference TRBV5-4 and TRBJ1-5 gives the whole variable domain ETGVTQSPTHLIKTRGQQVTLRCSSQSGHNTVSWYQQALGQGPQFIFQYYREEENGRGNFPPRFSGLQFPNYSSELNVNALELDDSALYLCASSLGTGPHQPQHFGDGTRLSIL.

The chain has TRBV4-1 and TRBJ1-5, with D perhaps matching TRBD1 (6 bases). The CDR3 is made up of 15 amino acids. Germline V gene data show CDR1 as MGHRA and CDR2 as YSYEKL. V gave up 0 bases and J gave up 2 bases, with 8 bases separating them. The CDR3 DNA sequence: TGCGCCAGCAGCCAAGAACCAGGGGGCAATCAGCCCCAGCATTTT. Protein sequence: CASSQEPGGNQPQHF.

The DNA for the CDR3 is TGCAGTGCTAGGGACATGCCTGAAGCTTTCTTT. As protein: CSARDMPEAFF. The chain combines TRBV20-1 with TRBJ1-1; possible D gene TRBD1, 5 bases. Trimming left V 3 bases short and J 6 bases short, with 8 bases between. The V gene's germline CDR1 is DFQATT and CDR2 SNEGSKA (reference sequence). This CDR3 has 11 residues.

The chain employs TRBV28 and TRBJ2-1; D uncertain. Germline CDR1 is MDHEN and CDR2 is SYDVKM. Trimming left V 1 base short and J 6 bases short, with 4 bases between. The CDR3 is 12 residues long. CDR3 in amino acids: CASSLSRNEQFF. The CDR3 region has the DNA TGTGCCAGCAGTTTATCCCGCAATGAGCAGTTCTTC.

The V and J genes are TRBV19 and TRBJ2-3; maybe TRBD2 (5 bases). This CDR3 is built from 15 residues. The ends were cut back, 3 bases at V and 4 bases at J, with 14 bases in the middle. CDR1 LNHDA and CDR2 SQIVND come from the germline V gene (reference sequence). The CDR3 spells CASSIRRATADTQYF. CDR3 nucleotide sequence: TGTGCCAGTAGTATTAGGCGGGCCACGGCAGATACGCAGTATTTT.

The chain carries TRBV27 and TRBJ2-1; D is uncertain. Germline V gene lookup returns CDR1 MNHEY and CDR2 SMNVEV (reference sequence). The CDR3 covers 16 residues. Trimming removed 0 bases at V and 8 bases at J, with 17 bases between. CDR3 in amino acids: CASSLSSRPSSDEQFF. The CDR3 bases are TGTGCCAGCAGTTTATCAAGCAGACCCTCCAGCGATGAGCAGTTCTTC.

This clone was detected a few times. The genes are TRBV6-5 and TRBJ1-6, with 8 bases lining up with TRBD1. After removal of 0 bases from V and 9 bases from J, the junction contained 7 bases not matched to a gene. CDR1 and CDR2 (germline): MNHEY, SVGAGI. The CDR3 has 16 residues. Here the CDR3 reads CASSYSSGQGGSPLHF. The CDR3 DNA follows: TGTGCCAGCAGTTACTCAAGTGGACAGGGTGGTTCACCCCTCCACTTT.

This chain joins TRBV11-2 and TRBJ2-3; 8 bases are a match to TRBD2. CDR3 size: 16 residues. Losses at the gene ends were 4 bases for V and 0 bases for J; bases not matched to a gene: 6. The V gene's germline CDR1 is SGHAT and CDR2 FQNNGV. DNA of the CDR3: TGTGCCAGCAGCTACCGTAGCGGGACTAGCACAGATACGCAGTATTTT. It specifies CASSYRSGTSTDTQYF.

This clone was detected only once. The rearrangement uses TRBV28 and TRBJ2-7; 15 nucleotides match TRBD2. The CDR3 sequence is 15 residues long. CDR1 and CDR2 (germline): MDHEN, SYDVKM. DNA for the CDR3: TGTGCAACGGGACTAGCGGGAGGCCCTCCTAGGGAGCAGTACTTC. This encodes CATGLAGGPPREQYF.

The V gene is TRBV5-1, the J gene TRBJ2-2; the match to TRBD2 covers 10 bases. This CDR3 is built from 16 residues. In germline, CDR1 is SGHRS, CDR2 YFSETQ. Trimming at V came to 3 bases and at J to 0 bases, leaving 2 bases not matched to a gene. In DNA, the CDR3 is TGCGCCAGCAGCTGGACTAGCGGAGCGAACACCGGGGAGCTGTTTTTT. Its protein product is CASSWTSGANTGELFF.

This sequence joins TRBV11-3 and TRBJ2-7, with 13 nucleotides matching TRBD2. The length of the CDR3 is 16 residues. CDR1 and CDR2 from the germline V gene are SGHNT and YENEEA. V trimming: 5 bases; J trimming: 4 bases; junction bases outside the gene matches: 8. CDR3 bases: TGTGCCAGCAGCCCCGGGACTAGCGGGAATTTGTACGAGCAGTACTTC. It translates to CASSPGTSGNLYEQYF.

The V call is TRBV18, the J call TRBJ2-7; 9 bases agree with TRBD2. The CDR3 runs to 16 residues. Germline CDR1 is KGHSH and CDR2 is LQKENI. The trim removed 2 bases at V and 4 bases at J, leaving 9 bases unmatched. The CDR3 DNA reads TGTGCCAGCTCACCAGCCCTTAGCGGGAGAGGATACGAGCAGTACTTC. It specifies CASSPALSGRGYEQYF.

The chain uses TRBV18 and TRBJ2-1, with D unresolved. The CDR3 runs to 12 residues. V was shortened by 2 bases and J by 6 bases, with 5 bases between the two germline ends. Germline V gene data show CDR1 as KGHSH and CDR2 as LQKENI. The CDR3 region has the DNA TGTGCCAGCTCACCAAGTGGCAATGAGCAGTTCTTC. Residues: CASSPSGNEQFF. The variable domain in full, completed from reference TRBV18 and TRBJ2-1, reads NAGVMQNPRHLVRRRGQEARLRCSPMKGHSHVYWYRQLPEEGLKFMVYLQKENIIDESGMPKERFSAEFPKEGPSILRIQQVVRGDSAAYFCASSPSGNEQFFGPGTRLTVL.

The V call is TRBV30, the J call TRBJ2-7; D unclear. The CDR3 extends over 13 amino acids. V was clipped by 2 bases and J by 3 bases, with 11 bases between them. Germline V lookup: CDR1 GTSNPN, CDR2 SVGIG (reference sequence). In nucleotides, the CDR3 is TGTGCCTGGAGTCTGCAGGTGGGCTACGAGCAGTACTTC. It codes for CAWSLQVGYEQYF.